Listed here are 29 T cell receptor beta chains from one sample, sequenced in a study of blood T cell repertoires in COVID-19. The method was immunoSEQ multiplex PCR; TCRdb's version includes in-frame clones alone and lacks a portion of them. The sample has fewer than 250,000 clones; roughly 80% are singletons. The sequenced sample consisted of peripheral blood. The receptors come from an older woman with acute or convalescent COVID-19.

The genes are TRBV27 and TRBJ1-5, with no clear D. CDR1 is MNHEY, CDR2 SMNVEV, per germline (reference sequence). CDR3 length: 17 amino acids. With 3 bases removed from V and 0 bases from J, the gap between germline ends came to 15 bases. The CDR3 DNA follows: TGTGCCAGCAGTTTGCAGGCCCCCGTTTATAGCAATCAGCCCCAGCATTTT. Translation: CASSLQAPVYSNQPQHF.

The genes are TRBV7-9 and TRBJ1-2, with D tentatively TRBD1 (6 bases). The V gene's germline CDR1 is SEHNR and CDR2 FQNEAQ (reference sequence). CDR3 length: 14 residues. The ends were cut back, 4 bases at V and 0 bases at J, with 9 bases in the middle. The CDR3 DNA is TGTGCCAGCAGCTGGGACACTTCTAACTATGGCTACACCTTC. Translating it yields CASSWDTSNYGYTF.

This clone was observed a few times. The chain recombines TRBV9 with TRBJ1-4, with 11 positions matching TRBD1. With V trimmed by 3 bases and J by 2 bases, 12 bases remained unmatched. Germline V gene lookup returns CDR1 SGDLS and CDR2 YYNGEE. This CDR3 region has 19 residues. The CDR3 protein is CASSAAKGQGAITNEKLFF. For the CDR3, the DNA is TGTGCCAGCAGCGCGGCAAAAGGACAGGGGGCAATTACTAATGAAAAACTGTTTTTT.

The CDR3 DNA follows: TGTGCCAGCAGTCCCGCCCTGCAAGCGGGGGACAATGAGCAGTTCTTC. Encoded protein: CASSPALQAGDNEQFF. The chain carries TRBV28 and TRBJ2-1; 8 nucleotides agree with TRBD2. The trim removed 5 bases at V and 5 bases at J, leaving 11 bases unmatched. The CDR3 extends over 16 amino acids. From germline, CDR1 is MDHEN and CDR2 SYDVKM.

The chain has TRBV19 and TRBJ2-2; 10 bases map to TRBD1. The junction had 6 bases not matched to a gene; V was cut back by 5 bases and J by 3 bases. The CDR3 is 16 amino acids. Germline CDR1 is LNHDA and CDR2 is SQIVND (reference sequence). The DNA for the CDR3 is TGTGCCAGTAGTGCCCGGGACAGGGGTGACACCGGGGAGCTGTTTTTT. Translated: CASSARDRGDTGELFF.

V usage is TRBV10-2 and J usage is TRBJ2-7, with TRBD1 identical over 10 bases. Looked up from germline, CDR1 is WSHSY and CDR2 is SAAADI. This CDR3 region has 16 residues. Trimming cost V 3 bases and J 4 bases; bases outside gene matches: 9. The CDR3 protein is CASSEPGDRGRYEQYF. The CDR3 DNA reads TGCGCCAGCAGTGAACCGGGGGACAGGGGTAGGTACGAGCAGTACTTC.

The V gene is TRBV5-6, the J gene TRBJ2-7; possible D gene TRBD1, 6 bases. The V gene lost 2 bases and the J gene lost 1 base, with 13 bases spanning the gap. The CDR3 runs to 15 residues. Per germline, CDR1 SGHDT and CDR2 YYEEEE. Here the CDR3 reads CASSFGQTGSYEQYF. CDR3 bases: TGTGCCAGCAGCTTTGGACAGACGGGATCCTACGAGCAGTACTTC.

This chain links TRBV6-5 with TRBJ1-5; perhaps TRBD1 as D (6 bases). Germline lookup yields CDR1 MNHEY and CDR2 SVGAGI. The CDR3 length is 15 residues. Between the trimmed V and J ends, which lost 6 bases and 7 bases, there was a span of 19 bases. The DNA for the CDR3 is TGTGCCAGCAGCCTCCGACAGGAAGGAGGCCAGCCCCAGCATTTT. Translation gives CASSLRQEGGQPQHF.

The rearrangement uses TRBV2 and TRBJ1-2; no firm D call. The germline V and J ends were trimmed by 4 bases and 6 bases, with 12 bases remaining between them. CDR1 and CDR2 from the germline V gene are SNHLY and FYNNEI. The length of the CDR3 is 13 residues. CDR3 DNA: TGTGCCAGCAGTGCCATCCCGAGGGATGGCTACACCTTC. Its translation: CASSAIPRDGYTF.

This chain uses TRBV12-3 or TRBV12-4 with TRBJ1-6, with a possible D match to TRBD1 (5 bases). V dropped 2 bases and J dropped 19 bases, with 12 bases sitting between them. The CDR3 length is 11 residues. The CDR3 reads CASSLSSGLHF. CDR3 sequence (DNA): TGTGCCAGCAGTTTATCCTCGGGACTACACTTT.

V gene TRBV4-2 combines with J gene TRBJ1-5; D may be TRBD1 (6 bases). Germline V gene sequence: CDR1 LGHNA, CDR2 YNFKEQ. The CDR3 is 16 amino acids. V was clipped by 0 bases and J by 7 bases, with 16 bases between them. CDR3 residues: CASSQEGARLRQPQHF. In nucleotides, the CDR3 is TGTGCCAGCAGCCAAGAGGGGGCCCGGTTAAGGCAGCCCCAGCATTTT.

CDR3 sequence (DNA): TGTGCCACCAGCAGAGAGCGTAGAGAGACCCAGTACTTC. This gives the protein CATSRERRETQYF. The genes are TRBV15 and TRBJ2-5; D is unresolved. The CDR3 covers 13 residues. Trimming took off 0 bases at V and 4 bases at J, with 6 bases between the two ends. From germline, CDR1 is LNHNV and CDR2 YYDKDF (reference sequence). Complete variable domain (other parts from reference TRBV15 and TRBJ2-5): DAMVIQNPRYQVTQFGKPVTLSCSQTLNHNVMYWYQQKSSQAPKLLFHYYDKDFNNEADTPDNFQSRRPNTSFCFLDIRSPGLGDTAMYLCATSRERRETQYFGPGTRLLVL.

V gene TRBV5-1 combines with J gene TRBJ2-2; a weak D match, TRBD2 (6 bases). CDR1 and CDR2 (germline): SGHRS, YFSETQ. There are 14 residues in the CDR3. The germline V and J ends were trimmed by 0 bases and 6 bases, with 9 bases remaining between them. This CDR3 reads CASSLAREAGELFF. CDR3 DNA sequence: TGCGCCAGCAGCTTGGCCAGGGAGGCCGGGGAGCTGTTTTTT.

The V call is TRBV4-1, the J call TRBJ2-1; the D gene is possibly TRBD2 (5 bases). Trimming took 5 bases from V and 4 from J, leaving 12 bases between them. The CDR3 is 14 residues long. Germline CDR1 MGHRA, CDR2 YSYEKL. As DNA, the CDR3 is TGCGCCAGCAGCGAGGCGGGTACATACAATGAGCAGTTCTTC. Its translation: CASSEAGTYNEQFF.

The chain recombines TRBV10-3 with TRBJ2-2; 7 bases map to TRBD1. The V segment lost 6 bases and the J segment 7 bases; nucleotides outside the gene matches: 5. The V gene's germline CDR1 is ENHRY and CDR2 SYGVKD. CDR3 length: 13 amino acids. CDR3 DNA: TGTGCCATCAGCTACAGGGGAGACGGGGAGCTGTTTTTT. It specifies CAISYRGDGELFF.

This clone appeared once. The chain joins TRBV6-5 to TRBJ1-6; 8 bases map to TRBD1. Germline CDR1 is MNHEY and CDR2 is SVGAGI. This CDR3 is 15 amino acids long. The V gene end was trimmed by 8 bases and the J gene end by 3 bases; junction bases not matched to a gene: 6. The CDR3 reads CASLRQGFYNSPLHF. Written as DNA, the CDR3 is TGTGCCAGCCTTCGACAGGGGTTCTATAATTCACCCCTCCACTTT.

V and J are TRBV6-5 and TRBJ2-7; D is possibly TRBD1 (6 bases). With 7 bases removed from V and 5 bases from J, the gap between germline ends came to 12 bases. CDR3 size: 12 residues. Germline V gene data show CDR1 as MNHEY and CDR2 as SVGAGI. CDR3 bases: TGTGCCAGCACATCAGGGGTCGACGAGCAGTACTTC. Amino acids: CASTSGVDEQYF.

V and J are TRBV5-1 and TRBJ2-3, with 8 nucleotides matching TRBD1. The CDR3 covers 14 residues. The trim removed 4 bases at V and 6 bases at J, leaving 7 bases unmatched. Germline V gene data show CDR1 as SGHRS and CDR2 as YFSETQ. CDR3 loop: CASSATQGVDTQYF. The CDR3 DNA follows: TGCGCCAGCAGCGCCACACAGGGGGTGGATACGCAGTATTTT.

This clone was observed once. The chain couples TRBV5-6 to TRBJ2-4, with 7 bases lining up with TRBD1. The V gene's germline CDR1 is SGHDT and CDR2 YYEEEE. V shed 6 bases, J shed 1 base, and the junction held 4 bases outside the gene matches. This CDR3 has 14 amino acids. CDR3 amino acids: CASNSRGAKNIQYF. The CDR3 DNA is TGTGCCAGCAACTCCAGGGGGGCCAAAAACATTCAGTACTTC.

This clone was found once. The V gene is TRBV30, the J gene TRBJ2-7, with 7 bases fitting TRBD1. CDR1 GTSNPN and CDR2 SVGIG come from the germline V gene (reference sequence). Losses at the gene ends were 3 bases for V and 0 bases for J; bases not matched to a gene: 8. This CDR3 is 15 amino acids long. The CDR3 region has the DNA TGTGCCTGGAGATTCGGGGACAGTCCCTCCTACGAGCAGTACTTC. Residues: CAWRFGDSPSYEQYF.

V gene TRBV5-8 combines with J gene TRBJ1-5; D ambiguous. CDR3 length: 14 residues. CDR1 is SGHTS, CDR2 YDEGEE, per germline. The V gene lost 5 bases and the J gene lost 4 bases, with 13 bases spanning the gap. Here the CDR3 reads CASSGQVLNQPQHF. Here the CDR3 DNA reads TGTGCCAGCAGTGGGCAGGTTTTAAATCAGCCCCAGCATTTT.

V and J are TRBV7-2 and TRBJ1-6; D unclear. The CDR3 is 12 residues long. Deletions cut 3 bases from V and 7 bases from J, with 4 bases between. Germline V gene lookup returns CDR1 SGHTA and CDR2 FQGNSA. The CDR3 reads CASSFQNSPLHF. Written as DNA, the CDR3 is TGTGCCAGCAGCTTTCAAAATTCACCCCTCCACTTT.

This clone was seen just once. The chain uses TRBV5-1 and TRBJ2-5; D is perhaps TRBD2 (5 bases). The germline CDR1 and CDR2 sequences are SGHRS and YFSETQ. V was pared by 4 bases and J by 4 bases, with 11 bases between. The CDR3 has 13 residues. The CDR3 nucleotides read TGCGCCAGCAGCCCCCGAGGAGGAGAGACCCAGTACTTC. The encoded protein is CASSPRGGETQYF.

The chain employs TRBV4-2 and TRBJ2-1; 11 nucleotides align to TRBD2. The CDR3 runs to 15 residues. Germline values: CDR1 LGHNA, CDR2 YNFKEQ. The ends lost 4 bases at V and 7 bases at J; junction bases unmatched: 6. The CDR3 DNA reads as TGTGCCAGCAGCCCTAGCGGGGGGTCGGTAAATGAGCAGTTCTTC. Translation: CASSPSGGSVNEQFF.

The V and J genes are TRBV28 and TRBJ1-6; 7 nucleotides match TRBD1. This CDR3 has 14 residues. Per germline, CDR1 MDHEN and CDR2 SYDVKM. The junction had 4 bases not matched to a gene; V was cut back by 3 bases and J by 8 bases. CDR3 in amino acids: CASSFLTGHSPLHF. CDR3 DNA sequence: TGTGCCAGCAGTTTCTTGACAGGGCATTCACCCCTCCACTTT.

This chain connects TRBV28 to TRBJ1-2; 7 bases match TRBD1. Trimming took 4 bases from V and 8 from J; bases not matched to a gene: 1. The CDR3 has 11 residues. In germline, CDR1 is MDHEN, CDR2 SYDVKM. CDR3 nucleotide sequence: TGTGCCAGCAGTTACAGGGGCGGCTACACCTTC. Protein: CASSYRGGYTF.

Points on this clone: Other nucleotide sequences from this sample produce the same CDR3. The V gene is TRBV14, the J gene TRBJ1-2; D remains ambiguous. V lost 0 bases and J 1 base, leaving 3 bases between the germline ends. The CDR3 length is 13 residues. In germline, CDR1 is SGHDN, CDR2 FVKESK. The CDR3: CASSQDLNYGYTF. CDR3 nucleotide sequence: TGTGCCAGCAGCCAAGATCTTAACTATGGCTACACCTTC.

CDR3 in amino acids: CASGTGGWVNQPQHF. CDR3 DNA sequence: TGCGCCAGCGGAACAGGGGGCTGGGTCAATCAGCCCCAGCATTTT. This rearrangement joins TRBV10-1 to TRBJ1-5; 9 bases line up with TRBD1. V lost 8 bases and J lost 3; bases outside the gene matches: 8. Germline V gene data show CDR1 as WNHNN and CDR2 as SYGVQD (reference sequence). The CDR3 length is 15 residues.

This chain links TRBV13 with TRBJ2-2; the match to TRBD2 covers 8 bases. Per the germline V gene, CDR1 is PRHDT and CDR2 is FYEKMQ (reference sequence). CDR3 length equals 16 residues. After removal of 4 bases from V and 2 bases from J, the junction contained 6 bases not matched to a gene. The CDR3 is CASSSVRGGNTGELFF. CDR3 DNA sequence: TGTGCCAGCAGCTCGGTCCGGGGGGGCAACACCGGGGAGCTGTTTTTT.